The present TCR beta chain was sequenced within a study of vaccination and CD4 T cells after COVID-19. Study information: Every participant had a vaccine, which was either BNT162b2 or mRNA-1273, given in two doses.

TCRdb re-called the PCR reads with MiXCR, one entry per CDR3 protein. The repertoire holds just under 20,000 distinct CDR3 sequences, with about three fifths as singletons. Positive PCR tests dated from March to December 2020, predating US Alpha, Beta and Delta variants. This material consisted of CD4+ T cells from blood, taken after SARS-CoV-2 vaccination. This TCR was sampled from a human donor who had recovered from COVID-19.

The CDR3 loop reads CASSIPGQGGLGGYTF. The DNA for the CDR3 is TGTGCCAGTAGTATCCCGGGACAGGGGGGCCTAGGAGGCTACACCTTC. This chain links TRBV19 with TRBJ1-2; 11 bases agree with TRBD1. CDR3 size: 16 residues. The J segment lost 8 bases and the V segment lost 3 bases, leaving 11 bases of the junction unmatched. Germline CDR1 LNHDA, CDR2 SQIVND (reference sequence).